This note documents a single T cell receptor (beta chain) sequence. What it recognizes is unknown. Generated by immunoSEQ multiplex PCR, the TCRdb table keeps only in-frame clones and is missing some. Of approximately 70,000 clones listed, 65% to 80% are singletons. The data stem from a study of vaccination effects on CD4 cells after COVID-19. This CDR3 has 13 residues. The J segment lost 6 bases and the V segment lost 2 bases, leaving 6 bases of the junction unmatched. Germline V lookup: CDR1 GTSNPN, CDR2 SVGIG (reference sequence). Subsequent to a culture period of around eleven days, CD4+ T cells were isolated. As their vaccination, participants received two doses of either BNT162b2 or mRNA-1273.

This receptor was obtained from a human donor who received a COVID-19 vaccine. This chain uses TRBV30 with TRBJ1-2; 7 nucleotides align to TRBD1. The starting material was CD4+ T cells from PBMCs cultured without peptide, obtained after COVID-19 vaccination. The CDR3 sequence is CAWSRGQDDGYTF. For the CDR3, the DNA is TGTGCCTGGAGTAGGGGGCAAGACGATGGCTACACCTTC.